These 14 T cell receptor beta chains share one sample of origin, sequenced in a study of a mutant IDH1 vaccine in newly diagnosed glioma. Specified time point: baseline, week 1 (first vaccination visit). Stated treatment: pre-vaccination baseline after standard-of-care therapy. Profiling relied on immunoSEQ multiplex PCR, and the TCRdb table lists in-frame clones only, not all of them. Among 59,000 or so clones, approximately 91% were seen once, and the ten largest hold 2.5% to 3%. Sequenced material: PBMCs, taken from a glioma patient treated with radiotherapy, temozolomide or both. The receptors were sampled from a man between 45 and 60 years old with glioma.

This clone turned up a few times. The chain uses TRBV28 and TRBJ1-1; possibly TRBD1 for D (5 bases). V was pared by 4 bases and J by 3 bases, with 9 bases between. CDR1 is MDHEN, CDR2 SYDVKM, per germline. The CDR3 consists of 13 residues. The CDR3 is CASSWGRYTEAFF. DNA for the CDR3: TGTGCCAGCAGTTGGGGACGGTACACTGAAGCTTTCTTT.

J is TRBJ1-2 and V is TRBV5-1; 12 nucleotides agree with TRBD1. Germline CDR1 is SGHRS and CDR2 is YFSETQ. This CDR3 contains 16 residues. Trimming at V came to 6 bases and at J to 6 bases, leaving 12 bases not matched to a gene. The chain's CDR3 is CASNPGQGAMLDGYTF. The CDR3 DNA sequence: TGCGCCAGCAATCCGGGACAGGGGGCTATGCTCGATGGCTACACCTTC. The full variable domain, completed using reference TRBV5-1 and TRBJ1-2, is KAGVTQTPRYLIKTRGQQVTLSCSPISGHRSVSWYQQTPGQGLQFLFEYFSETQRNKGNFPGRFSGRQFSNSRSEMNVSTLELGDSALYLCASNPGQGAMLDGYTFGSGTRLTVV.

V and J are TRBV27 and TRBJ1-2; maybe TRBD1 (5 bases). With 1 base removed from V and 2 bases from J, the gap between germline ends came to 11 bases. Per germline, CDR1 MNHEY and CDR2 SMNVEV (reference sequence). The CDR3 is 15 residues long. The CDR3 sequence is CASSLLSGLNYGYTF. CDR3 in DNA: TGTGCCAGCAGTTTATTATCAGGGTTGAACTATGGCTACACCTTC.

This clone was detected a few times. The V call is TRBV5-4, the J call TRBJ1-2; no clear D. Trimming stripped 0 bases from V and 7 bases from J, with 13 bases between. CDR1 is SGHNT, CDR2 YYREEE, per germline (reference sequence). This CDR3 has 14 residues. The CDR3 coding sequence is TGTGCCAGCAGCTTGGGCCTCAACAAAGGTGGCTACACCTTC. It encodes CASSLGLNKGGYTF.

The chain combines TRBV9 with TRBJ2-2; D gene unclear. Between the trimmed V and J ends, which lost 3 bases and 4 bases, there was a span of 10 bases. The germline V gene encodes CDR1 SGDLS and CDR2 YYNGEE. There are 14 residues in the CDR3. CDR3 in amino acids: CASSASPATGELFF. DNA of the CDR3: TGTGCCAGCAGCGCAAGCCCGGCCACCGGGGAGCTGTTTTTT.

J is TRBJ2-6 and V is TRBV29-1; no clear D. The CDR3 extends over 13 amino acids. Germline assignment: CDR1 SQVTM and CDR2 ANQGSEA. V lost 5 bases, J lost 3 bases, and 8 bases lay in between. The CDR3: CSVSGDGANVLTF. CDR3 DNA: TGCAGCGTTTCAGGAGATGGGGCCAACGTCCTGACTTTC. The full variable domain, with the rest looked up from reference TRBV29-1 and TRBJ2-6, is SAVISQKPSRDICQRGTSLTIQCQVDSQVTMMFWYRQQPGQSLTLIATANQGSEATYESGFVIDKFPISRPNLTFSTLTVSNMSPEDSSIYLCSVSGDGANVLTFGAGSRLTVL.

The V call is TRBV6-6, the J call TRBJ1-2; tentative D call: TRBD1 (6 bases). Germline values: CDR1 MNHNY, CDR2 SVGAGI (reference sequence). Trimming pared 8 bases from V and 0 bases from J, leaving 16 bases between. The CDR3 contains 15 residues. The CDR3: CASRLGQMPNYGYTF. CDR3 bases: TGTGCCAGCCGACTCGGACAGATGCCTAACTATGGCTACACCTTC.

The gene calls are TRBV5-1 and TRBJ2-3, with TRBD2 as a possible D gene (6 bases). The germline gives CDR1 SGHRS, CDR2 YFSETQ. There are 15 residues in the CDR3. V was shortened by 2 bases and J by 0 bases, with 10 bases between the two germline ends. CDR3 DNA: TGCGCCAGCAGCTTTAGCGGATCTAGCACAGATACGCAGTATTTT. It specifies CASSFSGSSTDTQYF.

This clone was seen just once. V and J are TRBV10-3 and TRBJ2-5, with D perhaps assigned TRBD1 or TRBD2 (7 bases each). Germline CDR1 and CDR2: ENHRY and SYGVKD. V was pared by 5 bases and J by 2 bases, with 12 bases between. The CDR3 spans 14 residues. CDR3 bases: TGTGCCATCAGTAGACAGGGACTACAAGAGACCCAGTACTTC. Amino acid sequence: CAISRQGLQETQYF.

The chain uses TRBV4-2 and TRBJ2-5, with 7 positions matching TRBD2. Germline lookup yields CDR1 LGHNA and CDR2 YNFKEQ. This CDR3 contains 15 residues. The V and J ends lost 4 bases and 5 bases, in that order; junction bases with no gene match: 10. CDR3 bases: TGTGCCAGCAGCCCCACACAAAAGGGAGGGGAGACCCAGTACTTC. Its protein is CASSPTQKGGETQYF.

With regard to this clone: Other DNA sequences in the same sample also yield this CDR3. V and J are TRBV9 and TRBJ2-2; 8 nucleotides line up with TRBD1. This CDR3 has 14 residues. The germline gives CDR1 SGDLS, CDR2 YYNGEE. V shed 5 bases and J 4 bases; nucleotides not matched to a gene: 4. This CDR3 reads CASSPTGGTGELFF. CDR3 sequence (DNA): TGTGCCAGCAGTCCTACAGGGGGCACCGGGGAGCTGTTTTTT.

The chain is built from TRBV28 and TRBJ2-7, with no clear D. V was pared by 4 bases and J by 4 bases, with 5 bases between. The CDR3 loop spans 11 amino acids. Per the germline V gene, CDR1 is MDHEN and CDR2 is SYDVKM. CDR3 residues: CASSSVYEQYF. The CDR3 DNA sequence: TGTGCCAGCAGTTCGGTGTACGAGCAGTACTTC. The full variable domain, its missing parts supplied by reference TRBV28 and TRBJ2-7, is DVKVTQSSRYLVKRTGEKVFLECVQDMDHENMFWYRQDPGLGLRLIYFSYDVKMKEKGDIPEGYSVSREKKERFSLILESASTNQTSMYLCASSSVYEQYFGPGTRLTVT.

This chain connects TRBV27 to TRBJ2-3, with 14 bases fitting TRBD2. The germline V gene encodes CDR1 MNHEY and CDR2 SMNVEV (reference sequence). This CDR3 contains 16 residues. The trim removed 4 bases at V and 5 bases at J, leaving 5 bases unmatched. CDR3 nucleotide sequence: TGTGCCAGCAGTTCAAGACTAGCGGGGGGGCTAGATACGCAGTATTTT. Residues: CASSSRLAGGLDTQYF.

This clone came up a few times. CDR3 protein: CASSLGPGGEETQYF. CDR3 nucleotide sequence: TGCGCCAGCAGCTTGGGACCGGGGGGCGAAGAGACCCAGTACTTC. The chain couples TRBV5-1 to TRBJ2-5; maybe TRBD2 (7 bases). This CDR3 has 15 amino acids. Germline CDR1 SGHRS, CDR2 YFSETQ. The ends were cut back, 0 bases at V and 3 bases at J, with 12 bases in the middle. Looking up the rest from reference TRBV5-1 and TRBJ2-5 gives the full variable domain: KAGVTQTPRYLIKTRGQQVTLSCSPISGHRSVSWYQQTPGQGLQFLFEYFSETQRNKGNFPGRFSGRQFSNSRSEMNVSTLELGDSALYLCASSLGPGGEETQYFGPGTRLLVL.